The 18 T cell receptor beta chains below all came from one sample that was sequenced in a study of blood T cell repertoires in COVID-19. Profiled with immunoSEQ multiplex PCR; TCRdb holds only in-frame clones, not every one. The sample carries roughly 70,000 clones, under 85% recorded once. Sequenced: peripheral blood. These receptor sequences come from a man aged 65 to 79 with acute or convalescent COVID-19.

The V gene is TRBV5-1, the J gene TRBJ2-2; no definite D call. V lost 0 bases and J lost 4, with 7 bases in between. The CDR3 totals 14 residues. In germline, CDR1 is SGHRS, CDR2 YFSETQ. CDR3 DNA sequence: TGCGCCAGCAGCTTGGGACTTTTCACCGGGGAGCTGTTTTTT. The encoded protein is CASSLGLFTGELFF. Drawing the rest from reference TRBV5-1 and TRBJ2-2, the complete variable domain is KAGVTQTPRYLIKTRGQQVTLSCSPISGHRSVSWYQQTPGQGLQFLFEYFSETQRNKGNFPGRFSGRQFSNSRSEMNVSTLELGDSALYLCASSLGLFTGELFFGEGSRLTVL.

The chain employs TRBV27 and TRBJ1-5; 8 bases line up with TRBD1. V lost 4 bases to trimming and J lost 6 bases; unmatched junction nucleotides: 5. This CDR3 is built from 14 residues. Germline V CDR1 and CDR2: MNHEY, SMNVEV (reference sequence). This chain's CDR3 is CASSSGQGGQPQHF. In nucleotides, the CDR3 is TGTGCCAGCAGTTCAGGACAGGGCGGTCAGCCCCAGCATTTT.

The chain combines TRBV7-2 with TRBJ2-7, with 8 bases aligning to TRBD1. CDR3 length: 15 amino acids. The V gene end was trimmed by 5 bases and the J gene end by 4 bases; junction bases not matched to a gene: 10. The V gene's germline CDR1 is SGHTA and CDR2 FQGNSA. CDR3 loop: CASSPTGTGAYEQYF. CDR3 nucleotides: TGTGCCAGCAGCCCTACCGGGACAGGAGCTTACGAGCAGTACTTC.

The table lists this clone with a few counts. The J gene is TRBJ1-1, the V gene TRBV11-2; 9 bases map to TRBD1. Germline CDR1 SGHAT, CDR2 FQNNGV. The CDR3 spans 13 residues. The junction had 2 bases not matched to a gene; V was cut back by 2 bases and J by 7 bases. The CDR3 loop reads CASSLLDRGEAFF. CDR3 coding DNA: TGTGCCAGCAGCTTATTGGACAGGGGTGAAGCTTTCTTT. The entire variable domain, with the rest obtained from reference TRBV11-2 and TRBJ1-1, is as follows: EAGVAQSPRYKIIEKRQSVAFWCNPISGHATLYWYQQILGQGPKLLIQFQNNGVVDDSQLPKDRFSAERLKGVDSTLKIQPAKLEDSAVYLCASSLLDRGEAFFGQGTRLTVV.

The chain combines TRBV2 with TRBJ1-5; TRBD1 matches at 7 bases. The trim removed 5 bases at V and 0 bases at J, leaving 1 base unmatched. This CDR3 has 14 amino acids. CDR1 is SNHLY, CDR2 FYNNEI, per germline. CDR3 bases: TGTGCCAGCAGTCGGACAGGTAGCAATCAGCCCCAGCATTTT. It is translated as CASSRTGSNQPQHF.

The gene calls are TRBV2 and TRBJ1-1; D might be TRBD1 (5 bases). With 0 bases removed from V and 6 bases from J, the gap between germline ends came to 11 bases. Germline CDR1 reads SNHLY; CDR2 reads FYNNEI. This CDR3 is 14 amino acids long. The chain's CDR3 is CASSEAGTGAEAFF. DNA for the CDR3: TGTGCCAGCAGTGAAGCGGGTACAGGAGCTGAAGCTTTCTTT.

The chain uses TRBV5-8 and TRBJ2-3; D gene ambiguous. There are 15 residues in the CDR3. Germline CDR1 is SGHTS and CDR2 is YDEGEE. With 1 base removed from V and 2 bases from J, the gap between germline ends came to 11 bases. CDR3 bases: TGTGCCAGCAGCTTGTTGGGCCGCTTCACAGATACGCAGTATTTT. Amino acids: CASSLLGRFTDTQYF.

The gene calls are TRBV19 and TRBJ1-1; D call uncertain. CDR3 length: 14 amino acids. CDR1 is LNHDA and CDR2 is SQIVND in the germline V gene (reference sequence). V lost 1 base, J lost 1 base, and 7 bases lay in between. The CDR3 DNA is TGTGCCAGTAGTATAGGAAACAGGAACACTGAAGCTTTCTTT. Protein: CASSIGNRNTEAFF. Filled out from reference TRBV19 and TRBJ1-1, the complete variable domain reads DGGITQSPKYLFRKEGQNVTLSCEQNLNHDAMYWYRQDPGQGLRLIYYSQIVNDFQKGDIAEGYSVSREKKESFPLTVTSAQKNPTAFYLCASSIGNRNTEAFFGQGTRLTVV.

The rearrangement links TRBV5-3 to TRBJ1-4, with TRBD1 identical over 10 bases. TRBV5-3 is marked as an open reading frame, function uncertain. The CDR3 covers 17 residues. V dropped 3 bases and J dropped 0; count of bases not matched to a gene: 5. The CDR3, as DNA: TGTGCCAGAAGCTCGGACAGGGGGGATGCAACTAATGAAAAACTGTTTTTT. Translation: CARSSDRGDATNEKLFF.

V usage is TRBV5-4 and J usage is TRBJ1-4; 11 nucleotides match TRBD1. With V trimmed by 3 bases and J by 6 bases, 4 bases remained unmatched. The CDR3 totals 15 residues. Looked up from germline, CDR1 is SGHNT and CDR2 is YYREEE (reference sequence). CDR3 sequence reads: CASSSKGQGDEKLFF. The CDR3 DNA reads TGTGCCAGCAGCTCAAAGGGACAGGGGGATGAAAAACTGTTTTTT. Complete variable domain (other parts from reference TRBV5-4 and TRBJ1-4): ETGVTQSPTHLIKTRGQQVTLRCSSQSGHNTVSWYQQALGQGPQFIFQYYREEENGRGNFPPRFSGLQFPNYSSELNVNALELDDSALYLCASSSKGQGDEKLFFGSGTQLSVL.

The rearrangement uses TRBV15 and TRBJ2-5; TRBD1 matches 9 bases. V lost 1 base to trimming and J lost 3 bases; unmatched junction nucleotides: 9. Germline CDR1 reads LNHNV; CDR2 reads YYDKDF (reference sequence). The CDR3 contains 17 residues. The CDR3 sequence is CATSRATGGAGEETQYF. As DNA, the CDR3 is TGTGCCACCAGCAGAGCCACAGGGGGCGCGGGAGAAGAGACCCAGTACTTC.

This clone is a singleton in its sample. The chain's CDR3 is CASSLWGDEQYF. Here the CDR3 DNA reads TGTGCCAGCAGCTTATGGGGGGATGAGCAGTACTTC. The rearrangement joins TRBV7-9 to TRBJ2-7, with a tentative D call TRBD2 (6 bases). Trimming stripped 2 bases from V and 7 bases from J, with 9 bases between. From germline, CDR1 is SEHNR and CDR2 FQNEAQ (reference sequence). The CDR3 extends over 12 amino acids.

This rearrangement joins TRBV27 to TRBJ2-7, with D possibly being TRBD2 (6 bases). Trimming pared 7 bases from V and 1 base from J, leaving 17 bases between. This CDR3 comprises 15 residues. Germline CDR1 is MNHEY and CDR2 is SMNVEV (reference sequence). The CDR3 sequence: CASNPALAASYEQYF. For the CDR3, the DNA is TGTGCCAGCAACCCCGCGTTAGCGGCTTCCTACGAGCAGTACTTC.

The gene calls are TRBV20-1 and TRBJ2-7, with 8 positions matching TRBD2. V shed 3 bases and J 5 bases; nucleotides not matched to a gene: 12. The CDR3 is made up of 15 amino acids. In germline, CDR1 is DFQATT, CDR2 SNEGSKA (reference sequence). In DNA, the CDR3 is TGCAGTGCTAGTGCCCCGGGAGGGAATTTGCACGAGCAGTACTTC. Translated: CSASAPGGNLHEQYF.

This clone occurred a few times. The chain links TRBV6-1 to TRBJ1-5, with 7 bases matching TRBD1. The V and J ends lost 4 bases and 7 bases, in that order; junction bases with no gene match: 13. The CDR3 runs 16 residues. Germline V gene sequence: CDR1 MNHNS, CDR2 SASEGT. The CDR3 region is CASSAWVSGGLQPQHF. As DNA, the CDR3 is TGTGCCAGCAGTGCATGGGTCTCAGGGGGACTGCAGCCCCAGCATTTT.

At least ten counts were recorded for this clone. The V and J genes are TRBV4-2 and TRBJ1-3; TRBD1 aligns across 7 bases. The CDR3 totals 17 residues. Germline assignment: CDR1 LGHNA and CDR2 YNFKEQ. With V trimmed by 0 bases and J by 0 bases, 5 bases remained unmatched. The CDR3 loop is CASSQEGQPISGNTIYF. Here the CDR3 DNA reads TGTGCCAGCAGCCAAGAGGGACAGCCCATCTCTGGAAACACCATATATTTT.

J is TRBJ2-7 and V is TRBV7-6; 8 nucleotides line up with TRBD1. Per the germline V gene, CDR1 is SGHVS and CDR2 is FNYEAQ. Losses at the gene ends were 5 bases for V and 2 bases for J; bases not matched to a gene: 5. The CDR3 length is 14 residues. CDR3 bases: TGTGCCAGCAGCCCGACAGGGGTTACCTACGAGCAGTACTTC. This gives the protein CASSPTGVTYEQYF.

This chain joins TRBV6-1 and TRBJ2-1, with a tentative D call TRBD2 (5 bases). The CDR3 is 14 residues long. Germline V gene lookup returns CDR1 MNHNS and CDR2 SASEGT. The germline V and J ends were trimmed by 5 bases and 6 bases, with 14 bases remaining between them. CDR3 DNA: TGTGCCAGCAGTACCCCCCAGAGCGGCAATGAGCAGTTCTTC. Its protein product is CASSTPQSGNEQFF.